What follows are 24 T cell receptor beta chains derived from one specimen sequenced in a study of T cell repertoires in cytomegalovirus infection. TCRdb re-derived calls from the reads in MiXCR, one entry per CDR3 protein. The table lists 200,000 to 300,000 distinct CDR3 sequences, approximately 14% of them singletons. Input material: PBMCs. The receptors stem from a human donor in good health (CMV status not recorded). Some clones in this sample may be carry-over from other donors' samples.

Many counts were recorded for this clonotype. The V call is TRBV7-8, the J call TRBJ2-2, with D unclear. V lost 7 bases to trimming and J lost 3 bases, with 12 bases between them. The CDR3 is 14 amino acids. Germline lookup yields CDR1 SGHVS and CDR2 FQNEAQ. The CDR3 DNA follows: TGTGCCAGCAAAAAACTCAGCCACACCGGGGAGCTGTTTTTT. Its protein is CASKKLSHTGELFF.

This clonotype was detected many times. The CDR3 DNA follows: TGTGCCAGCAGCTACCGGGAGGGGCAGACGCAGTATTTT. This gives the protein CASSYREGQTQYF. This sequence joins TRBV7-2 and TRBJ2-3, with 8 positions matching TRBD2. The CDR3 loop spans 13 amino acids. Trimming cost V 4 bases and J 9 bases; bases outside gene matches: 6. CDR1 and CDR2 (germline): SGHTA, FQGNSA.

In this sample, this clonotype turned up many times. The chain employs TRBV6-2 or TRBV6-3 and TRBJ2-5, with TRBD2 matching over 11 bases. Trimming removed 6 bases from V and 1 base from J; junction bases left unmatched: 7. CDR3 length: 16 amino acids. CDR1 is MNHEY, CDR2 SVGEGT, per germline. CDR3 sequence: CASSPTSGSLQETQYF. Here the CDR3 DNA reads TGTGCCAGCAGCCCCACTAGCGGGAGTCTCCAAGAGACCCAGTACTTC.

This clonotype has a count of ten or more. CDR3 sequence reads: CASSLGTSGRNEQFF. Here the CDR3 DNA reads TGTGCCAGCAGCTTAGGGACTAGCGGGCGCAATGAGCAGTTCTTC. The chain uses TRBV5-5 and TRBJ2-1; 12 positions agree with TRBD2. J lost 6 bases, V lost 2 bases, and 3 bases had no gene match. The germline V gene has CDR1 SGHKS and CDR2 YYEKEE (reference sequence). The CDR3 covers 15 residues. Filled out from reference TRBV5-5 and TRBJ2-1, the complete variable domain reads DAGVTQSPTHLIKTRGQQVTLRCSPISGHKSVSWYQQVLGQGPQFIFQYYEKEERGRGNFPDRFSARQFPNYSSELNVNALLLGDSALYLCASSLGTSGRNEQFFGPGTRLTVL.

Only a few counts were recorded for this clonotype. The chain combines TRBV5-1 with TRBJ2-7, with D possibly TRBD1 on 6 matching bases. Looked up from germline, CDR1 is SGHRS and CDR2 is YFSETQ. Trimming removed 1 base at V and 4 bases at J, with 24 bases between. The CDR3 covers 18 residues. This CDR3 is CASSLRAPTIQGRYEQYF. The CDR3 nucleotides are TGCGCCAGCAGCTTGAGGGCCCCAACGATACAGGGAAGGTACGAGCAGTACTTC.

This clonotype was detected a few times. The chain recombines TRBV5-5 with TRBJ1-1, with D unresolved. The CDR3 loop spans 13 amino acids. Germline V CDR1 and CDR2: SGHKS, YYEKEE (reference sequence). V was shortened by 1 base and J by 1 base, with 5 bases between the two germline ends. Here the CDR3 DNA reads TGTGCCAGCAGCTTGTGGCAGAACACTGAAGCTTTCTTT. Translation gives CASSLWQNTEAFF.

This clonotype was seen a few times. This chain links TRBV15 with TRBJ2-1, with 8 bases fitting TRBD2. The CDR3 is made up of 13 amino acids. V shed 5 bases and J 6 bases; nucleotides not matched to a gene: 3. Germline CDR1 reads LNHNV; CDR2 reads YYDKDF (reference sequence). In DNA, the CDR3 is TGTGCCACCAGCCCCGGGGGGGCCAATGAGCAGTTCTTC. The encoded protein is CATSPGGANEQFF.

This clonotype has at least ten counts. The rearrangement uses TRBV6-5 and TRBJ2-6; D perhaps matches TRBD2 (5 bases). This CDR3 comprises 15 residues. V was clipped by 6 bases and J by 4 bases, with 13 bases between them. The germline CDR1 and CDR2 sequences are MNHEY and SVGAGI. The CDR3 loop reads CASRQATGGANVLTF. The CDR3 DNA sequence: TGTGCCAGCAGGCAAGCTACGGGAGGGGCCAACGTCCTGACTTTC.

V and J are TRBV29-1 and TRBJ2-3; the match to TRBD2 covers 7 bases. Germline CDR1 and CDR2: SQVTM and ANQGSEA. The V and J ends lost 6 bases and 2 bases, in that order; junction bases with no gene match: 8. The CDR3 covers 14 residues. CDR3 region: CSVVTAGVTDTQYF. DNA of the CDR3: TGCAGCGTGGTGACGGCGGGGGTCACAGATACGCAGTATTTT.

This clonotype was seen at least ten times. The chain links TRBV6-2 or TRBV6-3 to TRBJ2-7, with a possible D match to TRBD2 (6 bases). The CDR3 has 11 residues. Germline CDR1 is MNHEY and CDR2 is SVGEGT. V lost 6 bases to trimming and J lost 3 bases, with 6 bases between them. The DNA of the CDR3 is TGTGCCAGCAGGGAGGGCTACGAGCAGTACTTC. It translates to CASREGYEQYF.

This clonotype was counted only a few times. V gene TRBV12-3 or TRBV12-4 combines with J gene TRBJ2-3, with TRBD2 matching 8 bases. J was trimmed by 4 bases and V by 1 base; bases with no gene match: 10. The CDR3 runs to 17 residues. The CDR3: CASSLGSSGRSADTQYF. The CDR3 DNA is TGTGCCAGCAGTTTAGGTTCCAGCGGGAGATCAGCAGATACGCAGTATTTT.

This clonotype has at least ten counts. This chain uses TRBV5-1 with TRBJ2-6, with TRBD2 matching 10 bases. The V segment lost 1 base and the J segment 4 bases; nucleotides outside the gene matches: 8. Per the germline V gene, CDR1 is SGHRS and CDR2 is YFSETQ. CDR3 length equals 18 residues. CDR3 amino acids: CASSLSVAGGAGANVLTF. For the CDR3, the DNA is TGCGCCAGCAGCTTGAGCGTAGCGGGAGGAGCAGGGGCCAACGTCCTGACTTTC.

Comment on this clonotype: Being one base from a much bigger clone, this may be a read error. The rearrangement links TRBV7-2 to TRBJ1-1, with D hard to call. V was pared by 1 base and J by 3 bases, with 9 bases between. The CDR3 length is 14 residues. Germline assignment: CDR1 SGHTA and CDR2 FQGNSA. CDR3 bases: TGTGCCAGCAGCTTAGTCAGGACCGACACTGAAGCTTTCTTT. As protein: CASSLVRTDTEAFF.

This clonotype has a handful of counts. The chain links TRBV7-9 to TRBJ2-5; D assignment may be TRBD1 or TRBD2 (6 bases each). V lost 9 bases, J lost 1 base, and 9 bases lay in between. This CDR3 region has 12 residues. The germline V gene encodes CDR1 SEHNR and CDR2 FQNEAQ (reference sequence). DNA of the CDR3: TGTGCCAGTAGGGGGGTCCAAGAGACCCAGTACTTC. It translates to CASRGVQETQYF.

The rearrangement uses TRBV6-5 and TRBJ1-5; 10 bases match TRBD1. V was pared by 5 bases and J by 0 bases, with 1 base of the junction left unmatched. CDR1 is MNHEY, CDR2 SVGAGI, per germline. The CDR3 extends over 15 amino acids. CDR3 DNA: TGTGCCAGCAGTGGGACAGGGGATAGCAATCAGCCCCAGCATTTT. It is translated as CASSGTGDSNQPQHF.

This clonotype occurred many times. The chain links TRBV7-2 to TRBJ1-1; TRBD1 agrees at 7 bases. The CDR3 consists of 14 residues. Germline-derived CDR1 and CDR2 are SGHTA and FQGNSA. V lost 7 bases and J lost 6; bases outside the gene matches: 11. The CDR3 region is CASTPGGGAAEAFF. CDR3 nucleotides: TGTGCCAGCACCCCAGGGGGGGGCGCAGCTGAAGCTTTCTTT.

The chain employs TRBV14 and TRBJ1-1; unclear D gene. Germline assignment: CDR1 SGHDN and CDR2 FVKESK. The germline V and J ends were trimmed by 1 base and 0 bases, with 12 bases remaining between them. The CDR3 totals 16 residues. Written as DNA, the CDR3 is TGTGCCAGCAGCCAAGGGCAGGTGACTTTGAACACTGAAGCTTTCTTT. Translating gives CASSQGQVTLNTEAFF. The full variable domain, rest sourced from reference TRBV14 and TRBJ1-1, is EAGVTQFPSHSVIEKGQTVTLRCDPISGHDNLYWYRRVMGKEIKFLLHFVKESKQDESGMPNNRFLAERTGGTYSTLKVQPAELEDSGVYFCASSQGQVTLNTEAFFGQGTRLTVV.

This clonotype was observed at least ten times. The rearrangement joins TRBV7-2 to TRBJ2-7; D is uncertain. The CDR3 covers 13 residues. Germline-derived CDR1 and CDR2 are SGHTA and FQGNSA. Trimming pared 5 bases from V and 2 bases from J, leaving 10 bases between. The CDR3 loop is CASSADGTYEQYF. The DNA for the CDR3 is TGTGCCAGCAGCGCCGACGGAACCTACGAGCAGTACTTC.

V gene TRBV27 combines with J gene TRBJ2-1, with 7 bases identical to TRBD2. The CDR3 extends over 15 amino acids. Germline trimming cut 3 bases from V and 6 bases from J; bases unmatched to any gene: 8. Germline V CDR1 and CDR2: MNHEY, SMNVEV (reference sequence). CDR3 loop: CASSLLPTSANEQFF. CDR3 in DNA: TGTGCCAGCAGTTTGCTCCCAACTAGCGCCAATGAGCAGTTCTTC.

This clonotype was seen ten or more times. The V call is TRBV6-2 or TRBV6-3, the J call TRBJ2-3, with D maybe TRBD2 (5 bases). CDR3 length: 17 amino acids. The germline gives CDR1 MNHEY, CDR2 SVGEGT. V lost 6 bases, J lost 3 bases, and 22 bases lay in between. CDR3 DNA sequence: TGTGCCAGCAGCTCGAGGCGGGCCGAAGACGGTACAGATACGCAGTATTTT. Translating gives CASSSRRAEDGTDTQYF.

This clonotype has just a few counts. The rearrangement joins TRBV18 to TRBJ1-5; D is unclear. V shed 3 bases and J shed 5 bases, with 8 bases lying between them. Germline V gene data show CDR1 as KGHSH and CDR2 as LQKENI. The CDR3 loop spans 13 amino acids. The CDR3: CASSPTQDQPQHF. In nucleotides, the CDR3 is TGTGCCAGCTCACCGACGCAGGATCAGCCCCAGCATTTT. The full variable domain, rest sourced from reference TRBV18 and TRBJ1-5, is NAGVMQNPRHLVRRRGQEARLRCSPMKGHSHVYWYRQLPEEGLKFMVYLQKENIIDESGMPKERFSAEFPKEGPSILRIQQVVRGDSAAYFCASSPTQDQPQHFGDGTRLSIL.

This sequence joins TRBV25-1 and TRBJ1-6, with D perhaps matching TRBD1 (5 bases). With 0 bases removed from V and 9 bases from J, the gap between germline ends came to 18 bases. CDR1 is MGHDK, CDR2 SYGVNS, per germline. The CDR3 is made up of 17 amino acids. The CDR3: CASSEYGSGGISSPLHF. In DNA, the CDR3 is TGTGCCAGCAGTGAATACGGGTCGGGGGGGATTAGTTCACCCCTCCACTTT.

This clonotype was seen ten or more times. The gene calls are TRBV7-2 and TRBJ2-5, with 9 nucleotides matching TRBD2. Trimming cost V 4 bases and J 5 bases; bases outside gene matches: 14. The CDR3 sequence is 17 residues long. Germline V gene sequence: CDR1 SGHTA, CDR2 FQGNSA. In nucleotides, the CDR3 is TGTGCCAGCAGCTCCGGACGCTTGGGACTAGCAGGGGAGACCCAGTACTTC. It yields the protein CASSSGRLGLAGETQYF.

The gene calls are TRBV27 and TRBJ2-7, with 9 bases that match TRBD1. CDR1 and CDR2 (germline): MNHEY, SMNVEV (reference sequence). The CDR3 runs to 15 residues. The ends lost 4 bases at V and 4 bases at J; junction bases unmatched: 8. CDR3 sequence: CASSSPGTGKYEQYF. The CDR3 DNA follows: TGTGCCAGCAGTTCCCCCGGGACAGGGAAGTACGAGCAGTACTTC.